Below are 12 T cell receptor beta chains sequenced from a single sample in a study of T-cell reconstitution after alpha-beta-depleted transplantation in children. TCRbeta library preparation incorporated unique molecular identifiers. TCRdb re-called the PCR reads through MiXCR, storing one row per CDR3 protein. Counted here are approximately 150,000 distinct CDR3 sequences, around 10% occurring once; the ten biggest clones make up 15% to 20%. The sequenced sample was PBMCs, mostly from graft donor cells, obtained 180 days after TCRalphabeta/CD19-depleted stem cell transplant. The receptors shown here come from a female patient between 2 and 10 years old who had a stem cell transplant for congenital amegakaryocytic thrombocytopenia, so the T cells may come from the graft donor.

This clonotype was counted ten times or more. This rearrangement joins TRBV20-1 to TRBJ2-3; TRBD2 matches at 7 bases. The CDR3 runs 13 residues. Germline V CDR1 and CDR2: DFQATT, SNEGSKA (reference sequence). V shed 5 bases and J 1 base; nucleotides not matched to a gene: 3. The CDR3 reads CSAGLGGTDTQYF. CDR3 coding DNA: TGCAGTGCTGGACTAGGAGGCACAGATACGCAGTATTTT.

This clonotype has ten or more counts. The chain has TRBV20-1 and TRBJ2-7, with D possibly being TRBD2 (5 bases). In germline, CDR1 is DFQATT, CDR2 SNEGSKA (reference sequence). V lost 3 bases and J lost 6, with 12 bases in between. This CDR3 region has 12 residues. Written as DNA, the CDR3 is TGCAGTGCTAGCGGGGTGGTGGGCGAGCAGTACTTC. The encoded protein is CSASGVVGEQYF.

The CDR3 here is CACSQDLSPGYSYEQYF. DNA of the CDR3: TGTGCCTGCTCCCAAGATCTGTCCCCGGGTTACTCCTACGAGCAGTACTTC. The V gene is TRBV3-1, the J gene TRBJ2-7; D not resolved. Germline assignment: CDR1 LGHDT and CDR2 YNNKEL (reference sequence). With 11 bases removed from V and 0 bases from J, the gap between germline ends came to 26 bases. This CDR3 has 17 amino acids.

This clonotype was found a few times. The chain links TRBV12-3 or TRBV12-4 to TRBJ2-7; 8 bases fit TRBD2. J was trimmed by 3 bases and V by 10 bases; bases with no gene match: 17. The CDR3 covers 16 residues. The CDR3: CATPTYRGGRGYEQYF. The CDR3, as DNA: TGTGCCACCCCAACATACCGGGGGGGCCGTGGCTACGAGCAGTACTTC.

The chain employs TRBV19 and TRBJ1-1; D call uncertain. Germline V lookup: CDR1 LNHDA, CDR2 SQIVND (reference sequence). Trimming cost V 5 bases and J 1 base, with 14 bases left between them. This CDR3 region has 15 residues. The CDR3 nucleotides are TGTGCCAGTAGTGCCGTCCCAACGGGGAACACTGAAGCTTTCTTT. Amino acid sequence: CASSAVPTGNTEAFF.

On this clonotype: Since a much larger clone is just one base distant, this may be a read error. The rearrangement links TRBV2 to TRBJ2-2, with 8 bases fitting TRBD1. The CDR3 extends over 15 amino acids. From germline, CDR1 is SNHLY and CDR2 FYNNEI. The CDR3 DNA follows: TGTGGCAGCAGTGTTGGGACAGGACTTTCCGGGGAGCTGTTTTTT. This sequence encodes CGSSVGTGLSGELFF.

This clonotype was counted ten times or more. The CDR3: CASSYEDGRAVSNIQYF. The CDR3 nucleotides are TGTGCCAGCAGTTACGAGGACGGGAGGGCTGTCAGTAACATTCAGTACTTC. The rearrangement joins TRBV6-2 or TRBV6-3 to TRBJ2-4; 8 bases align to TRBD2. Germline CDR1 is MNHEY and CDR2 is SVGEGT. CDR3 length: 17 residues. With V trimmed by 2 bases and J by 7 bases, 13 bases remained unmatched.

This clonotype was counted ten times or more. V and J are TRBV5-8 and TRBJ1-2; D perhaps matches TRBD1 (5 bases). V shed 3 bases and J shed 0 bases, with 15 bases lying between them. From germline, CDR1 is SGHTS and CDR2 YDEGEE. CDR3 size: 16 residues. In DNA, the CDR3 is TGTGCCAGCAGCTGGGGTGACAGTCCCCCTAACTATGGCTACACCTTC. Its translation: CASSWGDSPPNYGYTF.

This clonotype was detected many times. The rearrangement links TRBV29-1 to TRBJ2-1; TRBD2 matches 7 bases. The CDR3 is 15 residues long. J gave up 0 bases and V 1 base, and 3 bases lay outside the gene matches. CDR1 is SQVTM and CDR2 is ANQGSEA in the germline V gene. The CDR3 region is CSVEGRESSYNEQFF. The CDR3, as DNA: TGCAGCGTTGAAGGGCGGGAGAGCTCCTACAATGAGCAGTTCTTC.

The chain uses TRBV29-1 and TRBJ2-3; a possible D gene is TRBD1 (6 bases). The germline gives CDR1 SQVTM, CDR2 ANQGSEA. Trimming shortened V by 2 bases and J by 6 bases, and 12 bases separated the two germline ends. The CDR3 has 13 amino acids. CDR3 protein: CSVERDIWDTQYF. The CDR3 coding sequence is TGCAGCGTTGAACGGGACATATGGGATACGCAGTATTTT.

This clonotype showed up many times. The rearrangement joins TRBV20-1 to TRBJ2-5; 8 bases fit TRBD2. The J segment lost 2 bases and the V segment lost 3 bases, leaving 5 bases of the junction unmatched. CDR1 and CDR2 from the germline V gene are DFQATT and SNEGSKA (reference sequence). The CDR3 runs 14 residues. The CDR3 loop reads CSASGTSDQETQYF. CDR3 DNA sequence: TGCAGTGCTAGCGGGACTAGTGATCAAGAGACCCAGTACTTC.

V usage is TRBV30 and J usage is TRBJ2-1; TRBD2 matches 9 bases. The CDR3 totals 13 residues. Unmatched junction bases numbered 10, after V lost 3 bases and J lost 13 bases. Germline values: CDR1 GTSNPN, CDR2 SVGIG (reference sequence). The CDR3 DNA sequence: TGTGCCTGGAGCGTTGTAGCGGGAGCGACTCAGTTCTTC. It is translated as CAWSVVAGATQFF.